This TCR beta chain is from a study of memory CD4+ T cells and cytomegalovirus serostatus. Study results and caveats: The CMV-associated TCR signature appears largely within the CD4+ memory repertoire. About 40% of the roughly 160 known CMV-associated TCRbeta sequences appeared in CD4+ memory.

Concerning this clone: The antigen remains unidentified.

The V and J ends lost 3 bases and 5 bases respectively, with 17 bases between them. The CDR3 is made up of 15 amino acids. From germline, CDR1 is MGHDK and CDR2 SYGVNS. The sort gate was single viable CD3+CD4+CD8-CD45RO+ cells for memory CD4+ T cells. Total CD4+ T cells were enriched by CD4 positive selection. Original methodology: Out-of-frame sequences were removed, leaving 2,000,000 or so distinct TCRbeta sequences. The table came from immunoSEQ multiplex PCR; TCRdb's copy has only in-frame clones and leaves some out. The V and J calls and clone size were taken over from that table, and D and trimming were inferred from the DNA. The table records about 60,000 clones, around 77% of them present only once.

The sequence was collected from an adult in good health and CMV-seronegative. The chain uses TRBV25-1 and TRBJ2-7; D perhaps matches TRBD2 (6 bases). The sequenced material came from memory CD4+ T cells from blood. Here the CDR3 DNA reads TGTGCCAGCAGTGATATTTTAAAGGGAGGCCACGAGCAGTACTTC. This sequence encodes CASSDILKGGHEQYF.